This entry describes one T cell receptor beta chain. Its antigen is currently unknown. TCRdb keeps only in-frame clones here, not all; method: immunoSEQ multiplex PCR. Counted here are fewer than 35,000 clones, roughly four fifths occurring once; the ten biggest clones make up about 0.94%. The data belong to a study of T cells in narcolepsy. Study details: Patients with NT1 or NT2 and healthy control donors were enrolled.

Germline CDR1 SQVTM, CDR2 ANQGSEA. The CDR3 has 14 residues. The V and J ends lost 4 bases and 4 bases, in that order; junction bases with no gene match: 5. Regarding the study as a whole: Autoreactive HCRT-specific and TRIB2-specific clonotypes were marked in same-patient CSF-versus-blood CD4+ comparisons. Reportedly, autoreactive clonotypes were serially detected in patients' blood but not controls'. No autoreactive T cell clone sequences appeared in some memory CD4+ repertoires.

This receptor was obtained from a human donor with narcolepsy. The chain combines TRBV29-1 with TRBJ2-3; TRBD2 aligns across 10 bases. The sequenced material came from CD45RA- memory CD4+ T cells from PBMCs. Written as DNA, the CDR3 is TGCAGCGTTGGGTTGGGGACTAGCGCAGATACGCAGTATTTT. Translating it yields CSVGLGTSADTQYF.